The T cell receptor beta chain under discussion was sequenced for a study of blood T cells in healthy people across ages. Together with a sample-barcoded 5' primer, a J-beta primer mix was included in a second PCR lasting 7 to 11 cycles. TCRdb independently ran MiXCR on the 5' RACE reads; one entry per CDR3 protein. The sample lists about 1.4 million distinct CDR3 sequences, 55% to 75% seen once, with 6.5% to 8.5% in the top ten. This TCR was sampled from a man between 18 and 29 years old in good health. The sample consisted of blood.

CDR3 sequence reads: CRAAGISNIYEQYF. The CDR3 DNA is TGCAGGGCGGCAGGTATATCAAATATCTACGAGCAGTACTTC. This sequence joins TRBV20-1 and TRBJ2-4; D unresolved. The closer fit of TRBJ2-7 to the DNA end suggests the J call may be wrong. This CDR3 has 14 amino acids. In germline, CDR1 is DFQATT, CDR2 SNEGSKA (reference sequence).